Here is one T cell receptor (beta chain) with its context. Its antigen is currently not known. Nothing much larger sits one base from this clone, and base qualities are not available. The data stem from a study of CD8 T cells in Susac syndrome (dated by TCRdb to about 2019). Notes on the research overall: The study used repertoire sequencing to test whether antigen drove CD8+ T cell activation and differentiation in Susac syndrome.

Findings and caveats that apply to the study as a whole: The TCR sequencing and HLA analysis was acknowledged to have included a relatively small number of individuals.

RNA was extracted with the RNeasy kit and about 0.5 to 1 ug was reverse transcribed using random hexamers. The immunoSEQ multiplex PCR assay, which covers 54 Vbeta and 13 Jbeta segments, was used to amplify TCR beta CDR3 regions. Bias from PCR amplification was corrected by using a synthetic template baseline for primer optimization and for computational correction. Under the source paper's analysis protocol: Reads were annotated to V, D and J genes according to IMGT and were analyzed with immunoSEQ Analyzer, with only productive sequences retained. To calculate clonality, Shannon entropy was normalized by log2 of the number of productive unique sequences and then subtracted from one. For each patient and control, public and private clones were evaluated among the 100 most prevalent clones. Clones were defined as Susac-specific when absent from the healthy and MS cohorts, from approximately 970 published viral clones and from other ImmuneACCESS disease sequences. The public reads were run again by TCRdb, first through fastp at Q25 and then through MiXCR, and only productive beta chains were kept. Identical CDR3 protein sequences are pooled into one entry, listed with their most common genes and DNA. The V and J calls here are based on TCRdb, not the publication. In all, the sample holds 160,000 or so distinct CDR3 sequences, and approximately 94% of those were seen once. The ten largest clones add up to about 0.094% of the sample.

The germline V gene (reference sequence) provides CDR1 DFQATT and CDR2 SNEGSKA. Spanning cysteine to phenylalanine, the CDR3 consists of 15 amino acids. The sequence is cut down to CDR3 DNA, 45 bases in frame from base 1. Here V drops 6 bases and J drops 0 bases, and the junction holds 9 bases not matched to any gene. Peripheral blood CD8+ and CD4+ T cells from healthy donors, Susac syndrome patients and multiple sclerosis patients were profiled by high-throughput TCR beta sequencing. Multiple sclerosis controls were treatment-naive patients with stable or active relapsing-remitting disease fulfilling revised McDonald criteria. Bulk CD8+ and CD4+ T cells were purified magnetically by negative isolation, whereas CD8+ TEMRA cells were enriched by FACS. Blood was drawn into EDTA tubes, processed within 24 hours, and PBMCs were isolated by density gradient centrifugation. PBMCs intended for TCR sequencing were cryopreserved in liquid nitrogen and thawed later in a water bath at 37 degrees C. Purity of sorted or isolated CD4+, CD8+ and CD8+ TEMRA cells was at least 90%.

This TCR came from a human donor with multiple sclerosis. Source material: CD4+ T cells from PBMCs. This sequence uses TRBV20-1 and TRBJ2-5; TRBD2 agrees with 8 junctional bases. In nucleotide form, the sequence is TGCAGTGCCGCCTCTGGCGGGAGGAACCAAGAGACCCAGTACTTC. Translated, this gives CSAASGGRNQETQYF.